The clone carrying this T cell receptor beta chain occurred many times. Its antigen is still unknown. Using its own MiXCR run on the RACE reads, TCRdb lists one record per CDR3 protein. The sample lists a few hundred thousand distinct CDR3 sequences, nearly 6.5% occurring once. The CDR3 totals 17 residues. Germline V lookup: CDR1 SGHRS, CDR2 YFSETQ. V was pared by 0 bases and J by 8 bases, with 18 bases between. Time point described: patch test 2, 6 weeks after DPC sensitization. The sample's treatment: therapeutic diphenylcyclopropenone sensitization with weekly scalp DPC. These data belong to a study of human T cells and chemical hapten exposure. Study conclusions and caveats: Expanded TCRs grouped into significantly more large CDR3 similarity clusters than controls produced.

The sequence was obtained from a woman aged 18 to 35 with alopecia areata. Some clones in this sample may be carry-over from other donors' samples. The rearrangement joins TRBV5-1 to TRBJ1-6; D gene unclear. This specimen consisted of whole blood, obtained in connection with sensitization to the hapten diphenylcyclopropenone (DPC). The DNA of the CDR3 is TGCGCCAGCAGCTTGGAAGCCCCAGCGCAGTTGGATTCACCCCTCCACTTT. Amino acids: CASSLEAPAQLDSPLHF.